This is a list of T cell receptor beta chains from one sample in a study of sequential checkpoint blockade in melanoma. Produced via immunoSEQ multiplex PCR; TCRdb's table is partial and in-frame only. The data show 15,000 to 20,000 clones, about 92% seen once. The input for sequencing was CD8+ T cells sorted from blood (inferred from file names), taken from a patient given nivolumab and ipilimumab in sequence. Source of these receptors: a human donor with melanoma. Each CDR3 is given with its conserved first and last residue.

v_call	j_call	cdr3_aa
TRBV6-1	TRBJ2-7	CASSVPIDSPYEQYF
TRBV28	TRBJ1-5	CASSLRVGGNQPQHF
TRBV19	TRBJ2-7	CASSFGLAASYEQYF
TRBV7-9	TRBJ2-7	CASRPPTGSSYEQYF
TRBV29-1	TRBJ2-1	CSATPTNYNEQFF
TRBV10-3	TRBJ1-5	CAISTGFSNQPQHF
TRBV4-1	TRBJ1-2	CASSHSGTGFPYGYTF
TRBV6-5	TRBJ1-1	CASSFQGANTEAFF
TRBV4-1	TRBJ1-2	CASSQLRGTAGYTF
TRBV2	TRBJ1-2	CASSDGQTDNYGYTF
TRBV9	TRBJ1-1	CASSVGQAFNTEAFF
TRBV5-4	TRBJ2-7	CASSTPTSGRSYEQYF
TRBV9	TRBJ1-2	CASSNARPPLDGYTF
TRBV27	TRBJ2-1	CASSLSQGQGNEQFF